The 29 T cell receptor beta chains in this list originate from one sample, sequenced in a study of early T cells in non-severe SARS-CoV-2 infection. TCRdb called the 5' RACE reads again in MiXCR, with one record for every CDR3 protein. The sample shows about 25,000 distinct CDR3 sequences, about 4% of them seen only once. The specimen was whole blood. All receptors come from an adult who was a healthcare worker with PCR-confirmed SARS-CoV-2 infection or an uninfected control (not recorded which).

There are a few counts of this clonotype. V gene TRBV7-8 combines with J gene TRBJ2-3; TRBD2 matches at 11 bases. Germline lookup yields CDR1 SGHVS and CDR2 FQNEAQ. V gave up 10 bases and J gave up 7 bases; unmatched junction bases: 10. This CDR3 is 14 amino acids long. CDR3 DNA sequence: TGTGCCACCCAGGCTAGCGGGAGGTTGAATACGCAGTATTTT. Its translation: CATQASGRLNTQYF.

V and J are TRBV5-5 and TRBJ2-3, with 9 positions matching TRBD2. Trimming at V came to 6 bases and at J to 4 bases, leaving 9 bases not matched to a gene. Germline lookup yields CDR1 SGHKS and CDR2 YYEKEE (reference sequence). CDR3 length: 15 amino acids. CDR3 nucleotide sequence: TGTGCCAGCATCCGGACTAGCGAGATCGCAGATACGCAGTATTTT. This gives the protein CASIRTSEIADTQYF.

This clonotype occurred a few times. The CDR3 here is CASSRGLAGTGELFF. The CDR3 DNA reads TGTGCCAGCAGCCGAGGACTAGCGGGCACCGGGGAGCTGTTTTTT. The J gene is TRBJ2-2, the V gene TRBV11-3, with 11 nucleotides matching TRBD2. CDR3 size: 15 residues. With V trimmed by 5 bases and J by 4 bases, 3 bases remained unmatched. CDR1 is SGHNT and CDR2 is YENEEA in the germline V gene.

This clonotype was detected many times. The chain couples TRBV29-1 to TRBJ2-3, with D possibly matching TRBD2 (7 bases). The CDR3 runs to 12 residues. Trimming removed 5 bases at V and 4 bases at J, with 10 bases between. From germline, CDR1 is SQVTM and CDR2 ANQGSEA. The CDR3 nucleotides read TGCAGCGTTCGCGGGGGCCCAGATACGCAGTATTTT. Encoded protein: CSVRGGPDTQYF.

The V and J genes are TRBV24-1 and TRBJ2-1; 12 bases align to TRBD2. CDR3 size: 16 residues. The V gene end was trimmed by 0 bases and the J gene end by 13 bases; junction bases not matched to a gene: 9. The V gene's germline CDR1 is KGHDR and CDR2 SFDVKD. This chain's CDR3 is CATSDLRLAGDGGQFF. Here the CDR3 DNA reads TGTGCCACCAGTGATTTGAGACTAGCGGGAGACGGCGGCCAGTTCTTC.

Worth noting for this clonotype: Germline and junction disagree at one end, which may indicate a read error. CDR3 loop: CVSSVGAWDTEAFF. The CDR3 bases are TGTGTCAGCAGCGTAGGGGCTTGGGACACTGAAGCTTTCTTT. The chain recombines TRBV9 with TRBJ1-1; TRBD1 is a possible D gene (5 bases). Germline loops: CDR1 SGDLS, CDR2 YYNGEE. The CDR3 extends over 14 amino acids.

Note on this clonotype: Possible read error: a much larger clone is one base away. The CDR3 does not close with the conserved phenylalanine or tryptophan, likely indicating a read error. V and J are TRBV6-5 and TRBJ2-5; the D gene could be TRBD1 or TRBD2 (5 bases each). The V gene's germline CDR1 is MNHEY and CDR2 SVGAGI. Trimming pared 6 bases from V and 5 bases from J, leaving 10 bases between. The CDR3 loop spans 12 amino acids. CDR3 nucleotides: TGTGCCAGCAGCCTAGAGGGGGAGACCCAGTACCTC. It translates to CASSLEGETQYL.

This clonotype was picked up many times. The chain recombines TRBV20-1 with TRBJ2-7, with 10 bases aligning to TRBD2. The CDR3 has 14 residues. The ends lost 3 bases at V and 4 bases at J; junction bases unmatched: 6. Germline V CDR1 and CDR2: DFQATT, SNEGSKA (reference sequence). The CDR3 DNA is TGCAGTGCTAGTCCTACTAGCGGGATTTACGAGCAGTACTTC. It specifies CSASPTSGIYEQYF.

This clonotype was seen repeatedly, ten times or more. The V and J genes are TRBV11-2 and TRBJ2-4, with D possibly TRBD1 on 6 matching bases. The CDR3 extends over 16 amino acids. Germline-derived CDR1 and CDR2 are SGHAT and FQNNGV. The V and J ends lost 0 bases and 0 bases respectively, with 9 bases between them. CDR3 in amino acids: CASSLEDSRAKNIQYF. CDR3 DNA sequence: TGTGCCAGCAGCTTAGAGGACAGTCGAGCCAAAAACATTCAGTACTTC.

This clonotype was detected ten times or more. This chain links TRBV7-2 with TRBJ2-1, with TRBD2 matching 10 bases. CDR1 SGHTA and CDR2 FQGNSA come from the germline V gene. The J segment lost 3 bases and the V segment lost 7 bases, leaving 12 bases of the junction unmatched. The CDR3 is 17 residues long. As DNA, the CDR3 is TGTGCCAGCACCCTCCCTCACCTAGCGGGAGTCTACAATGAGCAGTTCTTC. It translates to CASTLPHLAGVYNEQFF.

In this sample, this clonotype turned up many times. The genes are TRBV27 and TRBJ2-5; D is unresolved. V was pared by 3 bases and J by 5 bases, with 13 bases between. Germline V CDR1 and CDR2: MNHEY, SMNVEV (reference sequence). This CDR3 has 14 amino acids. CDR3 in amino acids: CASSFKGRAETQYF. The CDR3 region has the DNA TGTGCCAGCAGTTTTAAGGGTCGGGCGGAGACCCAGTACTTC.

This clonotype was seen many times. This chain uses TRBV12-3 or TRBV12-4 with TRBJ1-4, with D uncertain. Trimming took 4 bases from V and 1 from J, leaving 7 bases between them. This CDR3 has 14 residues. The CDR3 is CASSSGRTNEKLFF. CDR3 DNA sequence: TGTGCCAGCAGTTCGGGTAGAACTAATGAAAAACTGTTTTTT.

Sample share makes this clonotype medium-sized. This chain joins TRBV14 and TRBJ1-5; perhaps TRBD1 as D (5 bases). Deletions cut 2 bases from V and 7 bases from J, with 9 bases between. CDR3 length equals 13 residues. The germline V gene has CDR1 SGHDN and CDR2 FVKESK. The CDR3 is CASSQSGAQPQHF. The CDR3 DNA reads TGTGCCAGCAGCCAAAGTGGGGCCCAGCCCCAGCATTTT.

The table lists this clonotype with many counts. The V and J genes are TRBV2 and TRBJ2-1; possible D gene TRBD2, 5 bases. The germline V gene encodes CDR1 SNHLY and CDR2 FYNNEI. The CDR3 covers 11 residues. V was pared by 6 bases and J by 8 bases, with 8 bases between. The CDR3 DNA reads as TGTGCCAGCAGGGAGGAGGATGAGCAGTTCTTC. This encodes CASREEDEQFF.

This clonotype was seen repeatedly, ten times or more. The J gene is TRBJ2-7, the V gene TRBV28; no firm D call. This CDR3 spans 14 amino acids. The V gene lost 7 bases and the J gene lost 0 bases, with 13 bases spanning the gap. Germline CDR1 is MDHEN and CDR2 is SYDVKM. The CDR3 sequence: CASTVFPGSYEQYF. The CDR3 coding sequence is TGTGCCAGCACGGTTTTTCCGGGCTCCTACGAGCAGTACTTC.

This clonotype was recorded many times. The V call is TRBV5-1, the J call TRBJ1-1, with D perhaps TRBD1 (5 bases). This CDR3 comprises 13 residues. Germline lookup yields CDR1 SGHRS and CDR2 YFSETQ. Trimming took off 6 bases at V and 0 bases at J, with 9 bases between the two ends. This chain's CDR3 is CASKRGMNTEAFF. The DNA for the CDR3 is TGCGCCAGCAAACGGGGGATGAACACTGAAGCTTTCTTT. Together with reference TRBV5-1 and TRBJ1-1, the CDR3 gives the full variable domain: KAGVTQTPRYLIKTRGQQVTLSCSPISGHRSVSWYQQTPGQGLQFLFEYFSETQRNKGNFPGRFSGRQFSNSRSEMNVSTLELGDSALYLCASKRGMNTEAFFGQGTRLTVV.

The table lists this clonotype with many counts. The CDR3 reads CASSYGVTDTQYF. For the CDR3, the DNA is TGTGCCAGCAGTTACGGGGTGACAGATACGCAGTATTTT. The chain carries TRBV6-2 or TRBV6-3 and TRBJ2-3, with D uncertain. V was trimmed by 2 bases and J by 3 bases, leaving 6 bases between them. Per the germline V gene, CDR1 is MNHEY and CDR2 is SVGEGT. The CDR3 contains 13 residues.

This clonotype was seen repeatedly, ten times or more. The chain joins TRBV11-3 to TRBJ2-1; TRBD2 matches 11 bases. The length of the CDR3 is 16 residues. CDR1 and CDR2 (germline): SGHNT, YENEEA. V gave up 4 bases and J gave up 4 bases; unmatched junction bases: 6. CDR3 nucleotide sequence: TGTGCCAGCAGCTCAGCAGCTAGCGGGAGGTACAATGAGCAGTTCTTC. It translates to CASSSAASGRYNEQFF.

This clonotype appeared many times. The chain uses TRBV7-2 and TRBJ2-4, with unresolved D. Trimming removed 7 bases from V and 6 bases from J, with 19 bases in between. The CDR3 has 15 residues. Germline V CDR1 and CDR2: SGHTA, FQGNSA. The CDR3 reads CASTNWRGGGNIQYF. CDR3 nucleotide sequence: TGTGCCAGCACCAATTGGCGAGGTGGCGGAAACATTCAGTACTTC.

The V gene is TRBV6-2 or TRBV6-3, the J gene TRBJ2-2, with 11 positions matching TRBD2. V lost 8 bases and J lost 4; bases outside the gene matches: 12. Germline V gene data show CDR1 as MNHEY and CDR2 as SVGEGT. The CDR3 is 17 residues long. The CDR3 sequence is CASRYFLAGGGTGELFF. DNA for the CDR3: TGTGCCAGCCGATACTTTCTAGCGGGAGGAGGCACCGGGGAGCTGTTTTTT.

This clonotype was recorded at least ten times. The rearrangement links TRBV6-5 to TRBJ2-1; TRBD1 aligns across 7 bases. The CDR3 runs to 14 residues. The germline CDR1 and CDR2 sequences are MNHEY and SVGAGI. J lost 3 bases, V lost 4 bases, and 3 bases had no gene match. In nucleotides, the CDR3 is TGTGCCAGCAGTTCCGGACAGGACTACAATGAGCAGTTCTTC. It is translated as CASSSGQDYNEQFF.

This clonotype is medium-sized (0.01 to 0.1%) within its sample. This chain connects TRBV20-1 to TRBJ2-1; D unclear. Germline CDR1 DFQATT, CDR2 SNEGSKA (reference sequence). V gave up 5 bases and J gave up 8 bases, with 25 bases separating them. This CDR3 has 16 amino acids. The CDR3 DNA reads TGCAGTGCTCCCTATTGGGGAACTGGGAATCCCGATGAGCAGTTCTTC. Translation gives CSAPYWGTGNPDEQFF.

The chain's CDR3 is CSASAQGYEQYF. CDR3 nucleotide sequence: TGCAGTGCTAGCGCACAGGGCTACGAGCAGTACTTC. The rearrangement joins TRBV20-1 to TRBJ2-7; possible D gene TRBD1, 6 bases. With 3 bases removed from V and 3 bases from J, the gap between germline ends came to 9 bases. This CDR3 region has 12 residues. CDR1 and CDR2 (germline): DFQATT, SNEGSKA (reference sequence).

This clonotype was observed many times. V gene TRBV18 combines with J gene TRBJ2-4, with 7 bases that match TRBD2. The germline V gene has CDR1 KGHSH and CDR2 LQKENI. J was trimmed by 4 bases and V by 0 bases; bases with no gene match: 3. This CDR3 comprises 15 residues. The CDR3 bases are TGTGCCAGCTCACCACCGTCTAGCGGAAAAAACATTCAGTACTTC. Translation: CASSPPSSGKNIQYF.

The V and J genes are TRBV5-5 and TRBJ2-1, with a weak D call TRBD1 (6 bases). The V end was cut by 4 bases, the J end by 0 bases, with 8 bases between. The CDR3 has 14 amino acids. The V gene's germline CDR1 is SGHKS and CDR2 YYEKEE (reference sequence). The CDR3 coding sequence is TGTGCCAGCAGCAGGGACATCTCCTACAATGAGCAGTTCTTC. Translated: CASSRDISYNEQFF. Filled out from reference TRBV5-5 and TRBJ2-1, the complete variable domain reads DAGVTQSPTHLIKTRGQQVTLRCSPISGHKSVSWYQQVLGQGPQFIFQYYEKEERGRGNFPDRFSARQFPNYSSELNVNALLLGDSALYLCASSRDISYNEQFFGPGTRLTVL.

This clonotype was found many times. Here the CDR3 reads CSAMGGPRSYEQYF. In DNA form, the CDR3 reads TGCAGTGCTATGGGCGGACCTCGCTCCTACGAGCAGTACTTC. The rearrangement links TRBV20-1 to TRBJ2-7; no clear D gene. The CDR3 totals 14 residues. With 4 bases removed from V and 0 bases from J, the gap between germline ends came to 13 bases. Germline V CDR1 and CDR2: DFQATT, SNEGSKA (reference sequence).

This clonotype was observed a few times. V gene TRBV5-1 combines with J gene TRBJ2-1; 8 bases match TRBD1. The CDR3 has 17 residues. The V segment lost 1 base and the J segment 7 bases; nucleotides outside the gene matches: 13. Germline loops: CDR1 SGHRS, CDR2 YFSETQ. The CDR3 spells CASSLITGGSSGNEQFF. For the CDR3, the DNA is TGCGCCAGCAGCTTGATCACAGGGGGTTCCTCGGGTAATGAGCAGTTCTTC.

This clonotype has at least ten counts. This chain links TRBV5-1 with TRBJ2-7, with D maybe TRBD2 (6 bases). Germline loops: CDR1 SGHRS, CDR2 YFSETQ. V lost 1 base and J 4 bases, leaving 9 bases between the germline ends. CDR3 length equals 13 residues. The CDR3 here is CASSLYGGYEQYF. The DNA for the CDR3 is TGCGCCAGCAGCTTGTATGGGGGGTACGAGCAGTACTTC.

This clonotype was detected ten times or more. The chain carries TRBV29-1 and TRBJ1-2, with 8 bases that match TRBD1. With V trimmed by 4 bases and J by 2 bases, 3 bases remained unmatched. This CDR3 comprises 13 residues. Germline V gives CDR1 SQVTM, CDR2 ANQGSEA. The CDR3 DNA reads TGCAGCGTTGGGGACAGGTTCAACTATGGCTACACCTTC. Translated: CSVGDRFNYGYTF.